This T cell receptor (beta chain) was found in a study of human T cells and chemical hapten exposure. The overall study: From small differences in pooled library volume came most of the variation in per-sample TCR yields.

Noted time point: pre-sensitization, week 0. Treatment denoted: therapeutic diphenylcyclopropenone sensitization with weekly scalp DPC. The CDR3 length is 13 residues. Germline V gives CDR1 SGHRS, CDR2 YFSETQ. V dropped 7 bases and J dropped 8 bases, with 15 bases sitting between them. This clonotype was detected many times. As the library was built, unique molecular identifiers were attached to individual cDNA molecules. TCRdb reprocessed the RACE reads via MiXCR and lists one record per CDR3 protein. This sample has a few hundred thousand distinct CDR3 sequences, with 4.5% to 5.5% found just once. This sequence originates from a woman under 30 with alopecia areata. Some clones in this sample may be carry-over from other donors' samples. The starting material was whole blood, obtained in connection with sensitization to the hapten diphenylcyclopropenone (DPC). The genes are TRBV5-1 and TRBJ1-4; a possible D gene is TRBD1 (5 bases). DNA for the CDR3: TGCGCCAGCCGGGACGGCTTCGAGGAAAAACTGTTTTTT. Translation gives CASRDGFEEKLFF.